The entry that follows covers one T cell receptor beta chain sequence. The antigen remains unidentified. Being one base from a much bigger clone, this may be a read error. Scientists recovered RNA and DNA together from approximately 20-30 mg of unsorted bulk tissue. These data come from a study of tumor-infiltrating lymphocytes in primary liver carcinoma. Study as a whole: The yield of productive TCRbeta reads per sample was roughly 3.5 to 7.5 million and was similar across tissue types. Study outcomes and limitations: Relative to tumor region pairs, the tumor-adjacent and tumor-blood pairs showed overlap that was lower.

The authors made TCR beta cDNA from around 500 ng total RNA with a constant-region primer. ARM-PCR was slightly modified, and three nested multiplex PCR rounds with it gave rise to the TCR beta libraries. The first two PCR rounds, roughly 10 cycles each, used TRBV1-TRBV30 forward primers and a C-beta reverse primer. One entry per CDR3 protein, called by TCRdb with MiXCR from the multiplex PCR reads. The sample lists some 110,000 distinct CDR3 sequences; roughly 80% were seen once. This CDR3 has 15 amino acids. From germline, CDR1 is SGHRS and CDR2 YFSETQ. Sequenced sample: liver tumor tissue from sampling region 3. Subset reported: tumor region T3, left-lateral pole. This chain connects TRBV5-1 to TRBJ2-4, with D hard to call. This sequence was found in a man aged 35-49 years with primary liver carcinoma and hepatitis B virus infection. As DNA, the CDR3 is TGCACCAGCAGCTTGGTTGGAGATGGCAAAAACATTCAGTACTTC. This translates into CTSSLVGDGKNIQYF.